This T cell receptor (beta chain) came from a study of blood T cell repertoires in COVID-19. The assay was immunoSEQ multiplex PCR, and TCRdb's table has in-frame clones only and misses some. The repertoire holds around 140,000 clones, with roughly nine tenths as singletons. The TCR sequence derives from a man between 18 and 35 years old with COVID-19, enrolled during active disease. What was sequenced was peripheral blood.

The CDR3 sequence is CSVGTGDGEQFF. For the CDR3, the DNA is TGCAGCGTCGGTACAGGGGACGGTGAGCAGTTCTTC. The chain combines TRBV29-1 with TRBJ2-1; 7 bases are a match to TRBD1. From germline, CDR1 is SQVTM and CDR2 ANQGSEA. This CDR3 is built from 12 residues. The trim removed 6 bases at V and 9 bases at J, leaving 8 bases unmatched.